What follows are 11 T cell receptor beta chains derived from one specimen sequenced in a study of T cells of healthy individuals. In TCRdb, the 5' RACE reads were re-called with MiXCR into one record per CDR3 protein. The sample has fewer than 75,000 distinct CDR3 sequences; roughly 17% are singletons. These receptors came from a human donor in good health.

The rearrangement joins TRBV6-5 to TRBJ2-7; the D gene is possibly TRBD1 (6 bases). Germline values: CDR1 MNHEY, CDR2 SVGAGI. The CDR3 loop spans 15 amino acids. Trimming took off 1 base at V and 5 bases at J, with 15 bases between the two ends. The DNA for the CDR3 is TGTGCCAGCAGTTACTATGTGGGGGCGCAGAACGAGCAGTACTTC. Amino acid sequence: CASSYYVGAQNEQYF.

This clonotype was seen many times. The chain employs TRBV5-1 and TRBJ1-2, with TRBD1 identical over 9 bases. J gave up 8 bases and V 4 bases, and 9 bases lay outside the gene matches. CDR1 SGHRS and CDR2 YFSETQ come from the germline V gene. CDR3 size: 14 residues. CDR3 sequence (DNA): TGCGCCAGCAGCGACCCCGGGACAGGGCAAGGCTACACCTTC. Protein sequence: CASSDPGTGQGYTF.

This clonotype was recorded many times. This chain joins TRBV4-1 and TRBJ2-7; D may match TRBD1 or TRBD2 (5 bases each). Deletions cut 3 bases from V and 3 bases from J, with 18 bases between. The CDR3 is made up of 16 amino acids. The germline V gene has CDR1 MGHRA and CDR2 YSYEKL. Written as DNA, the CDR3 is TGCGCCAGCAGCCAGGGACCCGCGAAGACAGACTACGAGCAGTACTTC. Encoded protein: CASSQGPAKTDYEQYF.

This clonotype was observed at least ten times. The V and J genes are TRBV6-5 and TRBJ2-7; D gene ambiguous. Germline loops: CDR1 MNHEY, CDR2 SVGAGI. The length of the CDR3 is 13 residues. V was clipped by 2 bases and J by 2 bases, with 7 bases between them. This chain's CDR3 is CASSYGSTYEQYF. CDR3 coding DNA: TGTGCCAGCAGTTACGGCAGCACCTACGAGCAGTACTTC.

CDR3 coding DNA: TGTGCCAGCAGTTACAAGCCGTTTCCTAGCACAGATACGCAGTATTTT. This gives the protein CASSYKPFPSTDTQYF. V and J are TRBV6-2 or TRBV6-3 and TRBJ2-3; D gene uncertain. Looked up from germline, CDR1 is MNHEY and CDR2 is SVGEGT. V gave up 2 bases and J gave up 0 bases, with 12 bases separating them. The CDR3 has 16 residues.

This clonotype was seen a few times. The CDR3 protein is CASSEWAGAKLDEQFF. CDR3 DNA: TGTGCCAGCAGTGAATGGGCGGGAGCAAAATTGGATGAGCAGTTCTTC. The chain uses TRBV2 and TRBJ2-1, with TRBD2 matching 7 bases. Trimming removed 2 bases from V and 8 bases from J; junction bases left unmatched: 12. The CDR3 loop spans 16 amino acids. Looked up from germline, CDR1 is SNHLY and CDR2 is FYNNEI. Variable domain in full (rest from reference TRBV2 and TRBJ2-1): EPEVTQTPSHQVTQMGQEVILRCVPISNHLYFYWYRQILGQKVEFLVSFYNNEISEKSEIFDDQFSVERPDGSNFTLKIRSTKLEDSAMYFCASSEWAGAKLDEQFFGPGTRLTVL.

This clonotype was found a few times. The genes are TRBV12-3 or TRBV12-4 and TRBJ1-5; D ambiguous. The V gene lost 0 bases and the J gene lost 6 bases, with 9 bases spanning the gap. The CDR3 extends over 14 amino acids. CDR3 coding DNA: TGTGCCAGCAGTTTAGCCTACAGCGCTCAGCCCCAGCATTTT. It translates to CASSLAYSAQPQHF.

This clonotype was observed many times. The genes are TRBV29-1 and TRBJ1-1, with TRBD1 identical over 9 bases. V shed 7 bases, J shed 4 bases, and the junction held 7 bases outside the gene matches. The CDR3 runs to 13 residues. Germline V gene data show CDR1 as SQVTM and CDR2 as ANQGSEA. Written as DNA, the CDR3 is TGCAGCGCCGTGGGACAGGGAGGCACTGAAGCTTTCTTT. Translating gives CSAVGQGGTEAFF.

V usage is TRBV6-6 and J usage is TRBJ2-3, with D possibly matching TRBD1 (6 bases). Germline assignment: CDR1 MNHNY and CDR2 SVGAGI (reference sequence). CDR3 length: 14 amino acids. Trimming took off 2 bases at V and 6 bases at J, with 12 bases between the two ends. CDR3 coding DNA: TGTGCCAGCAGTTACCGAACAGGGAAGGATACGCAGTATTTT. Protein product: CASSYRTGKDTQYF.

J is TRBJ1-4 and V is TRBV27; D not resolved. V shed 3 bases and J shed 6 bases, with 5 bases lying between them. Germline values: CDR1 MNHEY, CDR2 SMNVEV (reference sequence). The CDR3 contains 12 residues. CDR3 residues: CASSFGDEKLFF. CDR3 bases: TGTGCCAGCAGTTTTGGGGATGAAAAACTGTTTTTT.

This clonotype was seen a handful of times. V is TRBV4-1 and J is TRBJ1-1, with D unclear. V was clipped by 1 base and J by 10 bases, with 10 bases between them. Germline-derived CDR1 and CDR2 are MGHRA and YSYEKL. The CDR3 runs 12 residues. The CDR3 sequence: CASSQVLGVAFF. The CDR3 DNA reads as TGCGCCAGCAGCCAAGTCCTCGGGGTAGCTTTCTTT.